Listed here are 4 T cell receptor beta chains from one sample, sequenced in a study of Ad26.COV2.S vaccination and SARS-CoV-2 variants. Sample treatment: some 19 received Ad26.COV2.S at low or high dose, single or two shots; 5 received placebo; per-sample allocation not given. Day 63 after the first injection of vaccine or placebo was the sampling time. TCRdb's table, derived via immunoSEQ multiplex PCR, lists solely in-frame clones and lacks some. The repertoire holds about 400,000 clones, with around 91% as singletons. Here the sequenced sample was peripheral blood, taken in a trial of Ad26.COV2.S vaccine versus placebo. Every receptor here comes from a person aged 18-65 years who received the Ad26.COV2.S COVID-19 vaccine or a placebo.

This clone was detected only once. V and J are TRBV5-1 and TRBJ1-2, with 8 bases fitting TRBD1. CDR1 SGHRS and CDR2 YFSETQ come from the germline V gene. The CDR3 runs 12 residues. The ends lost 4 bases at V and 8 bases at J; junction bases unmatched: 4. The CDR3 region has the DNA TGCGCCAGCAGCCCGGACAGGGACGGCTACACCTTC. It specifies CASSPDRDGYTF.

The genes are TRBV15 and TRBJ1-3, with no clear D. V gave up 0 bases and J gave up 2 bases, with 5 bases separating them. Germline V lookup: CDR1 LNHNV, CDR2 YYDKDF (reference sequence). CDR3 length equals 14 residues. The CDR3 DNA reads as TGTGCCACCAGCAGAGATTTCCCTGGAAACACCATATATTTT. Translated, it gives CATSRDFPGNTIYF.

The chain joins TRBV10-2 to TRBJ1-5, with a tentative D call TRBD1 (6 bases). The CDR3 extends over 15 amino acids. Germline V gene lookup returns CDR1 WSHSY and CDR2 SAAADI. The germline V and J ends were trimmed by 0 bases and 7 bases, with 13 bases remaining between them. This chain's CDR3 is CASSESVGGGQPQHF. CDR3 DNA: TGCGCCAGCAGTGAGTCTGTGGGGGGCGGACAGCCCCAGCATTTT.

This chain uses TRBV5-6 with TRBJ2-3; D assignment may be TRBD1 or TRBD2 (5 bases each). The germline gives CDR1 SGHDT, CDR2 YYEEEE. This CDR3 has 18 amino acids. V lost 0 bases and J 2 bases, leaving 19 bases between the germline ends. The CDR3 coding sequence is TGTGCCAGCAGCTTGGTTCCCGGGGCTATTTTCTTCACAGATACGCAGTATTTT. It is translated as CASSLVPGAIFFTDTQYF.